This paragraph covers one T cell receptor (beta chain) sequence. This sample is drawn from a study of tumor-infiltrating lymphocytes in localized non-small cell lung cancer. Sequencing used immunoSEQ multiplex PCR; TCRdb keeps in-frame clones, though not all of them. The table has about 23,000 clones, approximately 71% seen once; the top ten hold roughly 15%. Per germline, CDR1 MNHEY and CDR2 SMNVEV (reference sequence). The CDR3 is 14 amino acids. Germline trimming cut 5 bases from V and 3 bases from J; bases unmatched to any gene: 6. The chain combines TRBV27 with TRBJ1-1, with 7 bases aligning to TRBD1. The receptor was derived from a human donor with non-small cell lung cancer. The sequenced sample consisted of lung tumor tissue. CDR3 bases: TGTGCCAGCAGTCCCTCAGACAGGGACACTGAAGCTTTCTTT. This translates into CASSPSDRDTEAFF.